This is a list of T cell receptor beta chains from one sample in a study of control samples from healthy donors and cancer patients. Data came from immunoSEQ multiplex PCR; TCRdb stores just in-frame clones and leaves some out. Of 350,000 to 450,000 clones in the sample, 90% are singletons; the top ten hold more than 6%. Input material: PBMCs. These receptors all stem from a man aged 35 to 55 with head and neck cancer. Each CDR3 is given with its conserved first and last residue. The D gene is left open where the match is weak. Clone sizes are given selectively: once, few, many, or a class where the clone is expanded.

size	length	D	J	V	DNA	CDR3
.	14	TRBD1	TRBJ1-3	TRBV4-1	TGCGCCAGCAGCCAACTAACAGGGGAAAACACCATATATTTT	CASSQLTGENTIYF
.	16	.	TRBJ1-5	TRBV7-9	TGTGCCAGCAGCTTAGGGTCCACAATGAGCAATCAGCCCCAGCATTTT	CASSLGSTMSNQPQHF
.	16	.	TRBJ2-3	TRBV5-6	TGTGCCAGCAGCTTGCGACGGGGGATTAGCACAGATACGCAGTATTTT	CASSLRRGISTDTQYF
.	16	.	TRBJ2-7	TRBV3-1/TRBV3-2	TGTGCCAGCAGCCAAGGCTACGACATAGCCGTCTACGAGCAGTACTTC	CASSQGYDIAVYEQYF
.	19	.	TRBJ1-3	TRBV4-2	TGTGCCAGCAGCCAATTACCTCGGGGGCCCGAGAGCTCTGGAAACACCATATATTTT	CASSQLPRGPESSGNTIYF
.	16	TRBD1	TRBJ1-1	TRBV5-4	TGTGCCAGCAGCGCAGGGGGCGGGGGCTTGAACACTGAAGCTTTCTTT	CASSAGGGGLNTEAFF
once	13	.	TRBJ2-1	TRBV7-3	TGTGCCAGCAGCCCGAGCTCCTACAATGAGCAGTTCTTC	CASSPSSYNEQFF
few	13	TRBD1	TRBJ1-1	TRBV12-3/TRBV12-4	TGTGCCAGCAGTTTGGGACAGGGGGAACGAGCTTTCTTT	CASSLGQGERAFF
.	15	TRBD1	TRBJ1-2	TRBV28	TGTGCCAGCAAGGGACAGGGCCTACCTAACTATGGCTACACCTTC	CASKGQGLPNYGYTF
.	13	.	TRBJ1-2	TRBV28	TGTGCCAGCAGTTCCCAGGGTAACTATGGCTACACCTTC	CASSSQGNYGYTF
.	15	.	TRBJ1-1	TRBV6-5	TGTGCCAGCAGTAAACCGGGACTCGGGAACACTGAAGCTTTCTTT	CASSKPGLGNTEAFF
once	14	.	TRBJ2-2	TRBV9	TGTGCCAGCAGCGGAAGACAGATCACCGGGGAGCTGTTTTTT	CASSGRQITGELFF
.	15	TRBD2	TRBJ2-1	TRBV18	TGTGCCAGCTCTCCATCGGGAGGGGCCCCCAACGAGCAGTTCTTC	CASSPSGGAPNEQFF
.	16	.	TRBJ2-5	TRBV18	TGTGCCAGCCCCCCCGGACCGGACAACGTGATGGAGACCCAGTACTTC	CASPPGPDNVMETQYF
once	16	.	TRBJ1-3	TRBV9	TGTGCCAGCAGCCCCAGGGGAATGGACTCTGGAAACACCATATATTTT	CASSPRGMDSGNTIYF
.	14	TRBD1	TRBJ2-7	TRBV2	TGTGCCAGCAGGGGACAGGGGGCCTCCTACGAGCAGTACTTC	CASRGQGASYEQYF
.	14	.	TRBJ1-6	TRBV9	TGTGCCAGCAGCGGTAGGGACCGGGGTTCACCCCTCCACTTT	CASSGRDRGSPLHF
.	14	.	TRBJ2-7	TRBV28	TGTGCCAGCATCCCCTGGAGCAGCAGCTACGAGCAGTACTTC	CASIPWSSSYEQYF
.	12	.	TRBJ2-5	TRBV30	TGTGCCTGGGGGGGCCGGTGGGAGACCCAGTACTTC	CAWGGRWETQYF
.	14	.	TRBJ2-7	TRBV7-6	TGTGCCAGCAGCTTAGGGGGCAACAACTACGAGCAGTACTTC	CASSLGGNNYEQYF
.	11	.	TRBJ1-1	TRBV20-1	TGCAGTCACCGCGTGAACACTGAAGCTTTCTTT	CSHRVNTEAFF
.	12	.	TRBJ1-2	TRBV12-3/TRBV12-4	TGTGCCAGCAGTTCGGGGGACTATGGCTACACCTTC	CASSSGDYGYTF
few	15	TRBD1	TRBJ1-5	TRBV6-5	TGTGCCAGCAGTACCGGACAGGGAGGCAATCAGCCCCAGCATTTT	CASSTGQGGNQPQHF
few	15	TRBD1	TRBJ1-5	TRBV19	TGTGCCAGTCTTCAACAGGGGGCCCTCAATCAGCCCCAGCATTTT	CASLQQGALNQPQHF
.	14	.	TRBJ2-7	TRBV30	TGTGCCTGGACTTGGACAGCTAGCTCCTACGAGCAGTACTTC	CAWTWTASSYEQYF
.	15	TRBD1	TRBJ1-2	TRBV9	TGTGCCAGCAGCGAAGGACAGGGCGCGAACTATGGCTACACCTTC	CASSEGQGANYGYTF
.	15	TRBD1	TRBJ2-7	TRBV28	TGTGCCAGCAGTTCCGTAGGGACAGGGCCCTACGAGCAGTACTTC	CASSSVGTGPYEQYF
.	16	.	TRBJ1-2	TRBV29-1	TGCAGCGTTGAAGATCCCAACACGCAAATTAACTATGGCTACACCTTC	CSVEDPNTQINYGYTF
once	16	.	TRBJ2-1	TRBV9	TGTGCCAGCAGCGTAGCTACAAAGGGGCCCTACAATGAGCAGTTCTTC	CASSVATKGPYNEQFF